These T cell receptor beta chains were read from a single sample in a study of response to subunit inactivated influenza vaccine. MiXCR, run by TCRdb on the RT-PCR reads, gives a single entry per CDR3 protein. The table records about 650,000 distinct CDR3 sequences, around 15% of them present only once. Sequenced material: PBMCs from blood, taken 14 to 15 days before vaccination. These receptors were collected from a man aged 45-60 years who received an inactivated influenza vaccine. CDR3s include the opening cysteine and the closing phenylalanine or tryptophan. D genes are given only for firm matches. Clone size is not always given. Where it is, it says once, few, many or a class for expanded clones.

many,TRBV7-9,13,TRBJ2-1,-,CASSQGSYNEQFF,TGTGCCAGCAGCCAGGGTTCCTACAATGAGCAGTTCTTC
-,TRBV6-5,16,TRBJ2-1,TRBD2,CASSYSTSGANNEQFF,TGTGCCAGCAGTTACAGTACTAGCGGGGCGAACAATGAGCAGTTCTTC
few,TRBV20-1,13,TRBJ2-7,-,CSASRGGTYEQYF,TGCAGTGCTAGCAGGGGTGGCACGTACGAGCAGTACTTC
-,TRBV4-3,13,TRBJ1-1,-,CASSQDIWGWAFF,TGCGCCAGCAGCCAAGATATCTGGGGATGGGCTTTCTTT
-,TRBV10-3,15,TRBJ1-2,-,CAISEWGGVGYGYTF,TGTGCCATCAGTGAATGGGGGGGCGTTGGATATGGCTACACCTTC
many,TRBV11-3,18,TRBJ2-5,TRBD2,CASSLGPLAGGLQETQYF,TGTGCCAGCAGCTTAGGCCCTCTAGCGGGGGGCCTCCAAGAGACCCAGTACTTC
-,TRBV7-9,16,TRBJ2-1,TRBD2,CASSLTSGGFYNEQFF,TGTGCCAGCAGCTTAACCAGCGGGGGGTTCTACAATGAGCAGTTCTTC
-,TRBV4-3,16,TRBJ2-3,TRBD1,CASSRYRGGSTDTQYF,TGCGCCAGCAGCCGGTACAGGGGTGGGAGCACAGATACGCAGTATTTT
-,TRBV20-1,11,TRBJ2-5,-,CSATHSETQYF,TGCAGTGCTACCCATTCGGAGACCCAGTACTTC
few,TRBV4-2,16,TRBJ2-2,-,CASSPSGFANTGELFF,TGTGCCAGCAGCCCCTCGGGATTCGCGAACACCGGGGAGCTGTTTTTT
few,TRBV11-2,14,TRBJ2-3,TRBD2,CASSASGPKDTQYF,TGTGCCAGCAGCGCTAGCGGGCCAAAAGATACGCAGTATTTT
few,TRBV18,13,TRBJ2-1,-,CASSPNEGLEQFF,TGTGCCAGCTCACCGAATGAGGGGCTTGAGCAGTTCTTC
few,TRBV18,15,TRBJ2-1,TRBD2,CASSLRGGFLGEQFF,TGTGCCAGCTCCCTGCGCGGGGGGTTTTTAGGAGAGCAGTTCTTC
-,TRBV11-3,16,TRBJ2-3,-,CASSIDNREGTDTQYF,TGTGCCAGCAGCATCGACAACAGGGAGGGCACAGATACGCAGTATTTT
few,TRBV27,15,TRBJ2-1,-,CASSLSLGRLNEQFF,TGTGCCAGCAGTTTATCGCTGGGACGCCTCAATGAGCAGTTCTTC
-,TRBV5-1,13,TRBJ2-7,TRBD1,CASSFGQAREQYF,TGCGCCAGCAGCTTTGGACAGGCCAGGGAGCAGTACTTC
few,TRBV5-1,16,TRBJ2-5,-,CASRRHRDIIQETQYF,TGCGCCAGCAGACGCCACCGGGACATAATCCAAGAGACCCAGTACTTC
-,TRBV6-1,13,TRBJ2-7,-,CASSEAGVHEQYF,TGTGCCAGCAGTGAAGCAGGGGTACACGAGCAGTACTTC
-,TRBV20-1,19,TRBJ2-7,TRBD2,CSATAILAGGPVFPYEQYF,TGCAGTGCTACCGCTATCCTAGCGGGAGGGCCAGTTTTCCCCTACGAGCAGTACTTC
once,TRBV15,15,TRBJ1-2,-,CATSRGAGSNYGYTF,TGTGCCACCAGCAGAGGAGCGGGATCTAACTATGGCTACACCTTC
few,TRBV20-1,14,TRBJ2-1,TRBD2,CSATSGRTYNEQFF,TGCAGTGCAACTAGCGGGAGGACTTACAATGAGCAGTTCTTC
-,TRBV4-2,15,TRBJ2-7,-,CASSQDATSLYEQYF,TGTGCCAGCAGCCAAGATGCCACAAGCCTCTACGAGCAGTACTTC
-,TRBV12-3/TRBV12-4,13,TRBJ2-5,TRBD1,CASRTPGQGVQYF,TGTGCCAGCAGAACGCCGGGACAGGGAGTGCAGTACTTC
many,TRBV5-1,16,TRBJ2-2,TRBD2,CASSALAGANTGELFF,TGCGCCAGCAGCGCACTGGCGGGGGCGAACACCGGGGAGCTGTTTTTT